Below are 12 T cell receptor beta chains sequenced from a single sample in a study of CD4 and CD8 cells across lung adenocarcinoma regions. TCRdb re-derived calls from the PCR reads in MiXCR, one entry per CDR3 protein. The sample lists several thousand distinct CDR3 sequences; approximately 55% were seen once. The sample was CD8+ T cells from the margin of a lung tumor. The receptor set was obtained from a female donor with lung adenocarcinoma. The CD4 and CD8 labels of this study may be unreliable.

The V call is TRBV11-3, the J call TRBJ2-1; maybe TRBD2 (7 bases). Trimming cost V 5 bases and J 7 bases, with 15 bases left between them. CDR3 length: 14 residues. Germline CDR1 SGHNT, CDR2 YENEEA. CDR3 DNA sequence: TGTGCCAGCAGCCCCGGGGGGCGGGATAATGAGCAGTTCTTC. It is translated as CASSPGGRDNEQFF.

On this clonotype itself: A read error may produce the germline difference seen at one junction end. The chain uses TRBV27 and TRBJ2-3; maybe TRBD2 (5 bases). The CDR3 is 11 residues long. Germline-derived CDR1 and CDR2 are MNHEY and SMNVEV (reference sequence). CDR3 bases: TGTGGGAGCGGTCACCAAGATACCCAGTATTTC. Protein: CGSGHQDTQYF.

About this clonotype itself: At one end the junction does not follow the germline gene, possibly because of a read error. This chain links TRBV25-1 with TRBJ2-3, with TRBD2 matching 7 bases. CDR3 length: 15 amino acids. Germline V CDR1 and CDR2: MGHDK, SYGVNS. The CDR3 reads CGAGVGAGVPDTQYF. DNA for the CDR3: TGTGGCGCGGGGGTCGGGGCAGGTGTCCCAGATACCCAGTACTTT.

The rearrangement joins TRBV4-1 to TRBJ2-2; 9 nucleotides align to TRBD2. Germline-derived CDR1 and CDR2 are MGHRA and YSYEKL. CDR3 size: 18 residues. V shed 3 bases and J 4 bases; nucleotides not matched to a gene: 12. The CDR3 reads CASSQTYRLADGTGELFF. The CDR3 DNA reads TGCGCCAGCAGCCAGACCTACCGACTAGCGGACGGCACCGGGGAGCTGTTTTTT.

In its sample, this clonotype was seen a few times. The chain couples TRBV6-1 to TRBJ2-5; the D gene is possibly TRBD2 (6 bases). The J call may be mistaken, given a closer DNA end match to TRBJ2-7. CDR1 MNHNS and CDR2 SASEGT come from the germline V gene. This CDR3 has 13 residues. CDR3 nucleotide sequence: TGTGCCACAAACCCGGGACTGTTCTACGAGCAGTACTTC. Encoded protein: CATNPGLFYEQYF.

The CDR3 DNA is TGTGCCAGCAGTCCCGGGGGAACATACAATGAGCAGTTCTTC. It encodes CASSPGGTYNEQFF. The chain has TRBV7-6 and TRBJ2-1; D perhaps matches TRBD2 (6 bases). Germline CDR1 reads SGHVS; CDR2 reads FNYEAQ. V gave up 6 bases and J gave up 4 bases, with 13 bases separating them. The CDR3 totals 14 residues.

The chain couples TRBV6-1 to TRBJ2-7; D gene ambiguous. The length of the CDR3 is 15 residues. Trimming took off 7 bases at V and 0 bases at J, with 16 bases between the two ends. CDR1 and CDR2 (germline): MNHNS, SASEGT. CDR3 protein: CASTRAPGPSYEQYF. The CDR3, as DNA: TGTGCCAGCACCCGCGCCCCGGGCCCCTCCTACGAGCAGTACTTC.

This clonotype was observed once. The junction and the germline gene differ at one end; a read error may be behind it. The chain recombines TRBV10-1 with TRBJ2-3; D might be TRBD2 (6 bases). CDR1 and CDR2 from the germline V gene are WNHNN and SYGVQD (reference sequence). The CDR3 is 14 residues long. As DNA, the CDR3 is TGCGGCGTCACGGGGAGGCAAGCCACAAACACGCAGTACTTT. This translates into CGVTGRQATNTQYF.

This chain links TRBV14 with TRBJ2-4; D unclear. V lost 4 bases to trimming and J lost 7 bases, with 17 bases between them. The CDR3 is 15 residues long. The germline V gene has CDR1 SGHDN and CDR2 FVKESK. The CDR3 sequence: CASSPLDSVVNIQYF. The CDR3 DNA reads as TGTGCCAGCAGCCCCCTGGATTCGGTGGTGAACATTCAGTACTTC.

Within the sample, this clonotype is medium-sized. The chain joins TRBV10-1 to TRBJ1-2, with TRBD1 matching over 7 bases. Germline V lookup: CDR1 WNHNN, CDR2 SYGVQD (reference sequence). The CDR3 loop spans 13 amino acids. The V segment lost 10 bases and the J segment 2 bases; nucleotides outside the gene matches: 7. In DNA form, the CDR3 reads TGCGCCACCAACGACAGGGTGAACTATGGCTACACCTTC. This gives the protein CATNDRVNYGYTF.

On this clonotype: Relative to the germline gene, one junction end is altered; a read error may explain this. V is TRBV10-1 and J is TRBJ2-3; D may be TRBD2 (6 bases). From germline, CDR1 is WNHNN and CDR2 SYGVQD (reference sequence). CDR3 length equals 13 residues. The DNA of the CDR3 is TGCGCCAGGGGACTGGGTGCCAAAAACATGCAGTATTTC. Its translation is CARGLGAKNMQYF.

This clonotype was detected ten times or more. The rearrangement uses TRBV5-1 and TRBJ2-1, with a tentative D call TRBD2 (5 bases). The CDR3 length is 19 residues. In germline, CDR1 is SGHRS, CDR2 YFSETQ. With 3 bases removed from V and 1 base from J, the gap between germline ends came to 23 bases. Here the CDR3 DNA reads TGCGCCAGCAGCTGGGGTGGGAGATTTAATGCGCGGTCCTACAATGAGCAGTTCTTC. It translates to CASSWGGRFNARSYNEQFF.